This TCR beta chain was found in a study of cytomegalovirus exposure and HLA in healthy donors. 13 Jbeta primers and 60 Vbeta primers were used for the PCR. Produced via immunoSEQ multiplex PCR; TCRdb's table is partial and in-frame only. The sample yields 150,000 or so clones, roughly 82% seen once. This CDR3 is 13 amino acids long. Germline lookup yields CDR1 LGHNA and CDR2 YSLEER. V was trimmed by 0 bases and J by 7 bases, leaving 7 bases between them. Study-level findings and limits: Later work found that TCR association rates differed between HLA loci; DRB1 had the most and HLA-C the fewest. In vitro data verified a few CMV-associated chains as specific for CMV antigens.

As for this clone: Its antigen is undetermined.

The chain is built from TRBV4-3 and TRBJ1-5; no clear D. The sample consisted of PBMCs. This sequence was found in a woman in her fifties or sixties in good health and CMV-seropositive. In nucleotides, the CDR3 is TGCGCCAGCAGCCAAGAGCTATCGCAGCCCCAGCATTTT. Protein sequence: CASSQELSQPQHF.